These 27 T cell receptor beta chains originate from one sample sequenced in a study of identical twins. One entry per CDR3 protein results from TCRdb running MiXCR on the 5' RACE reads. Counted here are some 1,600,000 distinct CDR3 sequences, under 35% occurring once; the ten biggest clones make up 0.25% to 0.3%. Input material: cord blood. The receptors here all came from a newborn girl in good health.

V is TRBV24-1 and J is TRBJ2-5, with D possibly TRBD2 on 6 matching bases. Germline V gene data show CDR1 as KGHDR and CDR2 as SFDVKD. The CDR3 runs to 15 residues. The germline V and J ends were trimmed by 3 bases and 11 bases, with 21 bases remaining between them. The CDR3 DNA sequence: TGTGCCACCAGTGATGGTAAGAGCCTATCGGGGGAGCAGTACTTC. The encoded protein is CATSDGKSLSGEQYF.

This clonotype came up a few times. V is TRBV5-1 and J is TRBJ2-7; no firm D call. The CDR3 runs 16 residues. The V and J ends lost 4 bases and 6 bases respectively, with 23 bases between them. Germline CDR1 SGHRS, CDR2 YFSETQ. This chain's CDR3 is CASSGGETRVGVEQYF. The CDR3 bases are TGCGCCAGCAGCGGTGGCGAGACTCGGGTTGGCGTCGAGCAGTACTTC.

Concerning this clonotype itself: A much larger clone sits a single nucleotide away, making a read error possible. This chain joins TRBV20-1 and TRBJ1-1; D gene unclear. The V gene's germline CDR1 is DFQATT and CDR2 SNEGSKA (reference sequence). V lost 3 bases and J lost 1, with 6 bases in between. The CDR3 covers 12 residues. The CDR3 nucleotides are TGCAGTGCTAGTGATCCGAACACTGAAGCTTTCTTT. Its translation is CSASDPNTEAFF.

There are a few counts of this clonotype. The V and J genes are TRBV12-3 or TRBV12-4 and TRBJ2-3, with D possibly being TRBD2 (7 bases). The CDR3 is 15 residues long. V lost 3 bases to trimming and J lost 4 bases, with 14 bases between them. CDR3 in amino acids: CASSFWQGRADTQYF. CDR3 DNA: TGTGCCAGCAGTTTTTGGCAGGGGAGGGCAGATACGCAGTATTTT.

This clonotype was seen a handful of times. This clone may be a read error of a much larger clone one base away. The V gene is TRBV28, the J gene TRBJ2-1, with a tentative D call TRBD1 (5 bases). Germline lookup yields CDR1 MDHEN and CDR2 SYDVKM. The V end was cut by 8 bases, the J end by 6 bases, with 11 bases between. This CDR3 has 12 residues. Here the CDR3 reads CASGPTGNEQFF. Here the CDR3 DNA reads TGTGCCAGCGGTCCTACAGGCAATGAGCAGTTCTTC.

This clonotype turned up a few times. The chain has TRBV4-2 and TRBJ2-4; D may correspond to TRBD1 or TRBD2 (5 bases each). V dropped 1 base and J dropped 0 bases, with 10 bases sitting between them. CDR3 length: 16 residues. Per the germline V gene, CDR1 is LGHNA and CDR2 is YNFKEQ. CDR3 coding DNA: TGTGCCAGCAGCCAAGGAGGGGTGCTAGCCAAAAACATTCAGTACTTC. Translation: CASSQGGVLAKNIQYF.

The CDR3 DNA reads TGTGCCAGCAGCCTTAAACCCCCACAGGGCTGGCAAGAGACCCAGTACTTC. Translated, it gives CASSLKPPQGWQETQYF. This chain connects TRBV27 to TRBJ2-5; possibly TRBD1 for D (6 bases). The germline gives CDR1 MNHEY, CDR2 SMNVEV (reference sequence). This CDR3 region has 17 residues. V lost 6 bases and J lost 2, with 22 bases in between.

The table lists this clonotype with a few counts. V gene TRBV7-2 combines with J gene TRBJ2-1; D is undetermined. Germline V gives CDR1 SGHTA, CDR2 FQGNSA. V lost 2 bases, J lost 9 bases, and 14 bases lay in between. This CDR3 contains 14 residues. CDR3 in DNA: TGTGCCAGCAGCTTAAATCGGGTGGTGGGTGAGCAGTTCTTC. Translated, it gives CASSLNRVVGEQFF.

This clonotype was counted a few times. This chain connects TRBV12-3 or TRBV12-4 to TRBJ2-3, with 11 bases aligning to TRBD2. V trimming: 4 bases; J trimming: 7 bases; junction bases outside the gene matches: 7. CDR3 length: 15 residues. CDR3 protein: CASSSLAGGWNTQYF. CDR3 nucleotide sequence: TGTGCCAGCAGTTCCCTAGCGGGAGGATGGAATACGCAGTATTTT.

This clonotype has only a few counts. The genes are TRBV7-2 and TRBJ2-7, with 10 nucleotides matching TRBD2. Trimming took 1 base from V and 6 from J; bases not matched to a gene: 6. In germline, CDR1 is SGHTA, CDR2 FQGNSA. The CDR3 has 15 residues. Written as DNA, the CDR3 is TGTGCCAGCAGCTTAGGATTCCTAGCGGGAGTCGAGCAGTACTTC. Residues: CASSLGFLAGVEQYF.

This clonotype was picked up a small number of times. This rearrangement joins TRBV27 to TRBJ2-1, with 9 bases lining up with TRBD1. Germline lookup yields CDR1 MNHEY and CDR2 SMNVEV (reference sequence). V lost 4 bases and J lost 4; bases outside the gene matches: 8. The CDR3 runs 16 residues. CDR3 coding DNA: TGTGCCAGCAGTTCGACCTCACAGGGGGCTTACAATGAGCAGTTCTTC. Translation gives CASSSTSQGAYNEQFF.

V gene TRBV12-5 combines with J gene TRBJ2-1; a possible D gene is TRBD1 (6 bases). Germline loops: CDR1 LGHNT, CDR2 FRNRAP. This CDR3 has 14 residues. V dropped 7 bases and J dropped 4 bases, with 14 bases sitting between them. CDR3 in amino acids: CASARVGAYNEQFF. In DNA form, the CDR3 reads TGTGCTAGTGCCCGAGTGGGGGCTTACAATGAGCAGTTCTTC.

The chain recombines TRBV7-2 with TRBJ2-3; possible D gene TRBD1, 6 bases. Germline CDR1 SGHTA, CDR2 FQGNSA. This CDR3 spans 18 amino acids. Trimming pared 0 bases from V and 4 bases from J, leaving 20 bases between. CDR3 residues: CASSLAFPRGGPPDTQYF. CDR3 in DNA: TGTGCCAGCAGCTTAGCATTCCCCAGGGGCGGCCCCCCAGATACGCAGTATTTT.

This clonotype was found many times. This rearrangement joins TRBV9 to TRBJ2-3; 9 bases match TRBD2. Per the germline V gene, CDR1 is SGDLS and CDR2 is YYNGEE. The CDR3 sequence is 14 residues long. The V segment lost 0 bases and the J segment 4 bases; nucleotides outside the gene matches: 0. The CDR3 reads CASSVGGGADTQYF. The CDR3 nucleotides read TGTGCCAGCAGCGTAGGCGGGGGGGCAGATACGCAGTATTTT.

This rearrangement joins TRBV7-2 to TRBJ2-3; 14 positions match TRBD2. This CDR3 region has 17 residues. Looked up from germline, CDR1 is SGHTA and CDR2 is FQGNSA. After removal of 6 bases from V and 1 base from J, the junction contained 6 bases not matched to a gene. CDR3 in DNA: TGTGCCAGCAGATCCGCGGGACTAGCGGGAGGCACAGATACGCAGTATTTT. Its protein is CASRSAGLAGGTDTQYF.

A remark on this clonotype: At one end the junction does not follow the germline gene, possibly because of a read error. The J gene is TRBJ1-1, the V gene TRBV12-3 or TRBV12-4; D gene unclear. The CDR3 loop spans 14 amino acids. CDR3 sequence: CASSIRIMNTVAFF. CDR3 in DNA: TGTGCCAGCAGTATAAGAATCATGAACACTGTAGCTTTCTTT.

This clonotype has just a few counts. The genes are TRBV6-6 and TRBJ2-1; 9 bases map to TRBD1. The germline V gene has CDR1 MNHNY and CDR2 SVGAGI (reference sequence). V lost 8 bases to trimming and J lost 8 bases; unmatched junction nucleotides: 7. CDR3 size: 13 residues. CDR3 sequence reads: CASDTGGGYEQFF. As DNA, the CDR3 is TGTGCCAGCGATACAGGGGGCGGGTATGAGCAGTTCTTC.

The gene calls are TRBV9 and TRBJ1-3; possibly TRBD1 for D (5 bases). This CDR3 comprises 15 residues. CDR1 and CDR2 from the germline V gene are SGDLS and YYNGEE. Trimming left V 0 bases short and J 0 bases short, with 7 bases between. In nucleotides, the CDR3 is TGTGCCAGCAGCGTAGCCGGGACCTCTGGAAACACCATATATTTT. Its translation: CASSVAGTSGNTIYF.

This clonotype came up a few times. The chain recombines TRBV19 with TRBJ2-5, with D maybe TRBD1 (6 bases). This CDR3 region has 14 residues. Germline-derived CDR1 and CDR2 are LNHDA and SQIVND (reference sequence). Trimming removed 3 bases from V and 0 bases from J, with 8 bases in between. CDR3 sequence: CASSITGYQETQYF. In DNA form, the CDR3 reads TGTGCCAGTAGTATCACAGGGTACCAAGAGACCCAGTACTTC. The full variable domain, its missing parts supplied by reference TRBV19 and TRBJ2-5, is DGGITQSPKYLFRKEGQNVTLSCEQNLNHDAMYWYRQDPGQGLRLIYYSQIVNDFQKGDIAEGYSVSREKKESFPLTVTSAQKNPTAFYLCASSITGYQETQYFGPGTRLLVL.

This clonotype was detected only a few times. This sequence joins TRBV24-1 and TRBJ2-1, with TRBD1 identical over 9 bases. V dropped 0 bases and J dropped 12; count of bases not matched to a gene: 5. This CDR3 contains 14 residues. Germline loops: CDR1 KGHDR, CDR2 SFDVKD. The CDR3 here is CATSDLRPGQGQFF. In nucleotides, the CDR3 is TGTGCCACCAGTGATTTGCGTCCGGGACAGGGGCAGTTCTTC.

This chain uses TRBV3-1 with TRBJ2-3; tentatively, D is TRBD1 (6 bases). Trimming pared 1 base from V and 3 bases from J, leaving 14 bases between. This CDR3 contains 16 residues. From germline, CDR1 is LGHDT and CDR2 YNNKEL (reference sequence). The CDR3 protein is CASSQATGSRTDTQYF. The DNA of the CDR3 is TGTGCCAGCAGCCAAGCAACAGGGAGTAGAACAGATACGCAGTATTTT.

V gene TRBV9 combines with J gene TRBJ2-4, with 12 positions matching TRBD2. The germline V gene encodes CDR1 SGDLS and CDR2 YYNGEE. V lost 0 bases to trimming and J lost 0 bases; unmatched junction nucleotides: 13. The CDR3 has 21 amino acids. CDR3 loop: CASSVVVASGRAHLAKNIQYF. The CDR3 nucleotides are TGTGCCAGCAGCGTAGTGGTGGCTAGCGGGAGGGCCCACCTAGCCAAAAACATTCAGTACTTC. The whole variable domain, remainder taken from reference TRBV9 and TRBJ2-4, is DSGVTQTPKHLITATGQRVTLRCSPRSGDLSVYWYQQSLDQGLQFLIQYYNGEERAKGNILERFSAQQFPDLHSELNLSSLELGDSALYFCASSVVVASGRAHLAKNIQYFGAGTRLSVL.

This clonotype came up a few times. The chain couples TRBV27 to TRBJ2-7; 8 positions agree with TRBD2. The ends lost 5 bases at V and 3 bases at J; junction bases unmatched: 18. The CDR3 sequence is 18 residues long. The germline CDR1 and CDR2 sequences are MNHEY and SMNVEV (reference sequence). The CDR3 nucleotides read TGTGCCAGCAGTCCAACCCTTTTCCCGCGGACTAGCAGCTACGAGCAGTACTTC. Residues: CASSPTLFPRTSSYEQYF.

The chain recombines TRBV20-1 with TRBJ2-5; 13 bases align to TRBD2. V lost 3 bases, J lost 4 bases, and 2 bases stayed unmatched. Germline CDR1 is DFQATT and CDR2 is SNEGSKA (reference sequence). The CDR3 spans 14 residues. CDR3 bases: TGCAGTGCTAGGACTAGCGGGGGGTTAGAGACCCAGTACTTC. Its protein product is CSARTSGGLETQYF.

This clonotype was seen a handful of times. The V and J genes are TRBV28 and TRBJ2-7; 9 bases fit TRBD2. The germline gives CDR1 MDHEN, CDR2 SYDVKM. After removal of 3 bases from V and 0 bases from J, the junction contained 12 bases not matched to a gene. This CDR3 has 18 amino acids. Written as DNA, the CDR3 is TGTGCCAGCAGTTTCATTGGGCTAGCGGGGTTACACTCCTACGAGCAGTACTTC. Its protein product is CASSFIGLAGLHSYEQYF.

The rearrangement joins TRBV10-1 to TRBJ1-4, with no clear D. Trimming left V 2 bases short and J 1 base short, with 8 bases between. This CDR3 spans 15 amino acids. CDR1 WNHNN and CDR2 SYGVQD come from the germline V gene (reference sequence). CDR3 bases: TGCGCCAGCAGTGAGCTGGAGGAAACTAATGAAAAACTGTTTTTT. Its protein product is CASSELEETNEKLFF.

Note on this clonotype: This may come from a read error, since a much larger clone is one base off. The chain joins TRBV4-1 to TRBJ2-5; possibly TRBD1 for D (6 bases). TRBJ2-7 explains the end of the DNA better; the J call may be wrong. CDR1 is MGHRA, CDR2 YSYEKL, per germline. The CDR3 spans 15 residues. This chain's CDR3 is CASSQDRDIPYEQYF. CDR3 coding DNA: TGCGCCAGCAGCCAAGATCGGGACATCCCCTACGAGCAGTACTTC.